The source of this T cell receptor beta chain is a study of T cell repertoires in cytomegalovirus infection. Study at large: Signatures in public TCR beta sequences pointed to both CMV infection and matching HLA type.

Comments on this clonotype: The antigen is unknown.

Losses at the gene ends were 3 bases for V and 5 bases for J; bases not matched to a gene: 9. Germline loops: CDR1 DFQATT, CDR2 SNEGSKA (reference sequence). CDR3 length: 16 amino acids. TCRdb reanalysed the reads using MiXCR and keeps one entry per CDR3 protein. The sample lists roughly 200,000 distinct CDR3 sequences, around 35% occurring once. The TCR originated in a human donor in good health (CMV status not recorded). Some clones in this sample may be carry-over from other donors' samples. The chain combines TRBV20-1 with TRBJ1-6; 8 bases match TRBD1. This specimen consisted of CD8+ T cells from cultured PBMCs, obtained from culture after CMV antigen stimulation. The CDR3 DNA is TGCAGTGCTAGCCTCGCGGACAGGGACCATAATTCACCCCTCCACTTT. Translating it yields CSASLADRDHNSPLHF.